The sequence of this T cell receptor beta chain was determined in a study of blood T cell repertoires in COVID-19. Clones were sequenced by immunoSEQ multiplex PCR, and TCRdb holds only the in-frame ones, with some missing. The sample consists of more than 200,000 clones, around 90% of them appearing once. Trimming removed 6 bases from V and 0 bases from J, with 16 bases in between. Germline values: CDR1 SGHRS, CDR2 YFSETQ. The CDR3 runs 15 residues. The study counted Cohort 3 donors as recovered given two negative PCRs, clearance, or symptom resolution. What was sequenced was PBMCs or T cells enriched from blood (not recorded which). The sequence came from a woman between 45 and 65 years old who had recovered from COVID-19. The genes are TRBV5-1 and TRBJ2-7, with D hard to call. This CDR3 reads CASNGGVLGSYEQYF. Here the CDR3 DNA reads TGCGCCAGCAACGGTGGAGTTCTGGGCTCCTACGAGCAGTACTTC.